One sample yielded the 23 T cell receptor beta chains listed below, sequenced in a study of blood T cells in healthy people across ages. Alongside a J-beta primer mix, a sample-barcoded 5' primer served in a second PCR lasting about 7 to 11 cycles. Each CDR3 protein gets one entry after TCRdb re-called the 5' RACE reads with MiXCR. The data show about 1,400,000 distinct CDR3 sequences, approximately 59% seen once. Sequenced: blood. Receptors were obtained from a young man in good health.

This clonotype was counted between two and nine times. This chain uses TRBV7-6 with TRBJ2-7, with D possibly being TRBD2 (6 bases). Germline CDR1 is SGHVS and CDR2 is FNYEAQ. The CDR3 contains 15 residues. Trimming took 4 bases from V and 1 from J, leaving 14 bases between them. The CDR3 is CASSSGSGRSYEQYF. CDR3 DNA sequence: TGTGCCAGCAGCTCCGGGTCTGGGAGGTCCTACGAGCAGTACTTC.

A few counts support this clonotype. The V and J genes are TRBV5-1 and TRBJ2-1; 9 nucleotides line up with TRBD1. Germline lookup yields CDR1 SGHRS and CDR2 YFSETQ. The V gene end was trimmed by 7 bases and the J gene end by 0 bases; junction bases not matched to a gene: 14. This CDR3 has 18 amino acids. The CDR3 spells CASSTGTGYGSSYNEQFF. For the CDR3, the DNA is TGCGCCAGCTCAACCGGGACAGGGTACGGGAGCTCCTACAATGAGCAGTTCTTC.

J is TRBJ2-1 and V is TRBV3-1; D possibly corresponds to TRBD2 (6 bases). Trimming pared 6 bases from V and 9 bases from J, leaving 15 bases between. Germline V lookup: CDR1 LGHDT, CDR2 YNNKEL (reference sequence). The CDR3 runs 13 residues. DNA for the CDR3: TGTGCCAGCAGTCGGACGGCGCGGGGTGAGCAGTTCTTC. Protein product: CASSRTARGEQFF.

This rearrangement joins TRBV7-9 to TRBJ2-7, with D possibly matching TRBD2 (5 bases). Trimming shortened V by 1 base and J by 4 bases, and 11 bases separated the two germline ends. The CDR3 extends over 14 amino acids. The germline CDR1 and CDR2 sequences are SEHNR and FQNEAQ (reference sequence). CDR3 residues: CASSLELGEYEQYF. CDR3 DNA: TGTGCCAGCAGCTTAGAATTGGGAGAATACGAGCAGTACTTC.

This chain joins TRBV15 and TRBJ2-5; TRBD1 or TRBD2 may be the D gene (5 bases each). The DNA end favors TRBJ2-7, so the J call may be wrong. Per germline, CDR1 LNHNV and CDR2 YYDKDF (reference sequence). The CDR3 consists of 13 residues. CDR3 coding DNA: TGTGCAACCGGGACCATGAGGGACTACGAGCAGTACTTC. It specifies CATGTMRDYEQYF.

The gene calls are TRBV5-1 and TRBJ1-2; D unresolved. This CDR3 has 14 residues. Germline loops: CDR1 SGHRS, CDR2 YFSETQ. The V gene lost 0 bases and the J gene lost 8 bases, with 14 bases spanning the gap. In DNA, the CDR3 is TGCGCCAGCAGCTTGGAAGGTCGAGGAGAAGGCTACACCTTC. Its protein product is CASSLEGRGEGYTF.

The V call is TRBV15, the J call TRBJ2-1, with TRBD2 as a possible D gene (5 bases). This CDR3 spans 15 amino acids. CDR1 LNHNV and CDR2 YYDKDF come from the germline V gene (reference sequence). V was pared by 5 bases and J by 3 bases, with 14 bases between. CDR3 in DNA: TGTGCCACCAGCGGCCTACACCGGGACTACAATGAGCAGTTCTTC. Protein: CATSGLHRDYNEQFF.

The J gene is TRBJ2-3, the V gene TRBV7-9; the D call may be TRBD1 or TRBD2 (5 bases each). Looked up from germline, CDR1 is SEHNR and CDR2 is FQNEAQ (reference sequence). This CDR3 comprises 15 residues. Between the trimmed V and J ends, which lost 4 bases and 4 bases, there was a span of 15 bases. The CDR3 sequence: CASSWGPPRADTQYF. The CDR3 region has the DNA TGTGCCAGCAGCTGGGGACCCCCGAGGGCAGATACGCAGTATTTT.

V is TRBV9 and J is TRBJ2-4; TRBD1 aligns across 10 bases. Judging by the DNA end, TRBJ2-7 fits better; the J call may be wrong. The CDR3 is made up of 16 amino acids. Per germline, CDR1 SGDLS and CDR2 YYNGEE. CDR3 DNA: TGTGCCAGCAGCGAAAGACAGGGGGCTTCTTCCGGCGAGCAGTACTTC. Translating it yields CASSERQGASSGEQYF.

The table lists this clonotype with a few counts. CDR3 bases: TGTGCCAGCAGTTACGACAGGGTGGGTAGAGATGAGCAGTTCTTC. It is translated as CASSYDRVGRDEQFF. The chain uses TRBV6-5 and TRBJ2-1; 7 bases are shared with TRBD1. The V gene end was trimmed by 2 bases and the J gene end by 8 bases; junction bases not matched to a gene: 9. Germline loops: CDR1 MNHEY, CDR2 SVGAGI. The CDR3 length is 15 residues.

CDR3 sequence: CASSQDISGTSPQHF. CDR3 sequence (DNA): TGTGCCAGCAGCCAAGATATATCAGGGACTTCCCCCCAGCATTTT. This chain connects TRBV3-1 to TRBJ1-5; weak D call: TRBD1 (5 bases). Germline V gene data show CDR1 as LGHDT and CDR2 as YNNKEL (reference sequence). The CDR3 extends over 15 amino acids. V was pared by 0 bases and J by 10 bases, with 16 bases between.

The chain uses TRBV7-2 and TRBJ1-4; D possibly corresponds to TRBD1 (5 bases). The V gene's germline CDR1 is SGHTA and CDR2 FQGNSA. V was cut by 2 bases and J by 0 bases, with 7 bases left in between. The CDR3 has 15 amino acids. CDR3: CASSLTGPTNEKLFF. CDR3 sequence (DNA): TGTGCCAGCAGCTTAACAGGCCCAACTAATGAAAAACTGTTTTTT.

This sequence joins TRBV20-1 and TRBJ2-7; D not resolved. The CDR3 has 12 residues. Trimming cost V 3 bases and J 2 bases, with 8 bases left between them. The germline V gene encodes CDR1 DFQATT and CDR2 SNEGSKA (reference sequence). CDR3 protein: CSASKGTYEQYF. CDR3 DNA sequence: TGCAGTGCTAGCAAGGGCACCTACGAGCAGTACTTC.

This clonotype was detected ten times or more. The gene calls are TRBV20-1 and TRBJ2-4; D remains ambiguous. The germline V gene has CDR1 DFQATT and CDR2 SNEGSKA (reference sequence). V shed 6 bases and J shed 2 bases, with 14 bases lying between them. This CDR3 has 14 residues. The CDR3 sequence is CSAQSPVSKNIQYF. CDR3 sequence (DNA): TGCAGTGCGCAATCTCCGGTTTCCAAAAACATTCAGTACTTC.

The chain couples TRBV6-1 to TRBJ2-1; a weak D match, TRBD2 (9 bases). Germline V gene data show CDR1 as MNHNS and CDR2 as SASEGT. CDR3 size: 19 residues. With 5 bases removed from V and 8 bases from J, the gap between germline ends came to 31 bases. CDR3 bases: TGTGCCAGCAGTCCCAGAAGCCAGGGGGCAGGGGCGGGAGGGTATGAGCAGTTCTTC. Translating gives CASSPRSQGAGAGGYEQFF.

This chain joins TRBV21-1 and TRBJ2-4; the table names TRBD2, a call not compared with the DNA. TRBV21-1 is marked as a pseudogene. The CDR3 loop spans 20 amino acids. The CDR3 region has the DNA TGTGCCAGCAGCCCTTCCGAACAATGGTGGAGGGCAAGGGGCAAAAACATTCAGTACTTC. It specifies CASSPSEQWWRARGKNIQYF.

CDR3 DNA sequence: TGCGCCAGCAGCCAAGTTTTCCCCGGGGGCTCCTACGAGCAGTACTTC. Translated: CASSQVFPGGSYEQYF. The chain joins TRBV4-1 to TRBJ2-7, with D tentatively TRBD2 (6 bases). Germline assignment: CDR1 MGHRA and CDR2 YSYEKL. The CDR3 length is 16 residues. The V gene lost 1 base and the J gene lost 0 bases, with 13 bases spanning the gap.

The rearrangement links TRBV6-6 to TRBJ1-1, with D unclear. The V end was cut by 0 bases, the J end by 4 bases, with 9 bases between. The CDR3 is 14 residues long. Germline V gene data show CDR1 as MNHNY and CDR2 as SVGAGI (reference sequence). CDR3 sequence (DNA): TGTGCCAGCAGTTACTCCGGGGATGGCACTGAAGCTTTCTTT. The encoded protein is CASSYSGDGTEAFF.

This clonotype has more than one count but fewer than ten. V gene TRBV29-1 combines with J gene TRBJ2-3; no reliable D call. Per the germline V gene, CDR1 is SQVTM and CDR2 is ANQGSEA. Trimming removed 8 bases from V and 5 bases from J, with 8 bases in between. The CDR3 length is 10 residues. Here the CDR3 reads CSSFGDTQYF. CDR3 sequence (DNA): TGCAGCTCCTTCGGAGATACGCAGTATTTT.

CDR3 residues: CASSQTGGAYTF. The CDR3 DNA follows: TGTGCCAGCAGTCAGACAGGGGGCGCCTACACCTTC. This chain joins TRBV27 and TRBJ1-2; 10 bases map to TRBD1. The CDR3 runs 12 residues. V lost 5 bases and J lost 10; bases outside the gene matches: 4. Germline CDR1 and CDR2: MNHEY and SMNVEV (reference sequence).

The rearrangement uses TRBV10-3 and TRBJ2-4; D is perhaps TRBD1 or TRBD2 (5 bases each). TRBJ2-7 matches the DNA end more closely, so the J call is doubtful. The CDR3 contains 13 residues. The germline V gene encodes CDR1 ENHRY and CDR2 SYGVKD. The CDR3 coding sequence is TGTGCCATCAGTGAGTCGGGGACCAACGAGCAGTACTTC. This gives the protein CAISESGTNEQYF.

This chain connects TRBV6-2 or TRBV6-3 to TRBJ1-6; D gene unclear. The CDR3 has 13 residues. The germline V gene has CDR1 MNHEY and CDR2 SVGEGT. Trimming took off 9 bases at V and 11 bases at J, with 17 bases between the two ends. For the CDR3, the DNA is TGTGCCAGTAGTGGAGTGTCCGGAACACCCCTCCACTTT. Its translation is CASSGVSGTPLHF.

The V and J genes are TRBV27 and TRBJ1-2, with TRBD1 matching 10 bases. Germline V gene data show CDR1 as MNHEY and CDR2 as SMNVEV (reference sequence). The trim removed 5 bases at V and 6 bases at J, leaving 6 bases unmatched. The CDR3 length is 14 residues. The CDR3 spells CASSVATGGNGYTF. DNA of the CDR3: TGTGCCAGCAGTGTGGCGACAGGGGGCAATGGCTACACCTTC.